The 8 T cell receptor beta chains presented below share a single source sample, sequenced in a study of T-cell reconstitution after alpha-beta-depleted transplantation in children. Unique molecular identifiers were built into the TCRbeta library. TCRdb reprocessed the PCR reads with MiXCR, giving one entry per CDR3 protein. The repertoire holds some 520,000 distinct CDR3 sequences, 30% to 35% seen once, with around 2.5% in the top ten. The sequences come from PBMCs from the stem cell graft donor, collected from the stem cell graft. All receptors come from a human donor who donated a stem cell graft to a child with aplastic anemia.

This clonotype occurred a few times. V is TRBV7-2 and J is TRBJ2-7, with D maybe TRBD1 (6 bases). Germline V lookup: CDR1 SGHTA, CDR2 FQGNSA. CDR3 length: 15 amino acids. Between the trimmed V and J ends, which lost 5 bases and 4 bases, there was a span of 18 bases. The CDR3 is CASSGGPGHPYEQYF. The CDR3 bases are TGTGCCAGCAGCGGGGGACCGGGACATCCATACGAGCAGTACTTC.

This clonotype showed up just a few times. The CDR3 sequence: CASSSRGTGGEKLFF. CDR3 in DNA: TGCGCCAGCAGCAGTCGTGGGACAGGAGGGGAAAAACTGTTTTTT. The chain has TRBV5-1 and TRBJ1-4, with 8 nucleotides matching TRBD1. The CDR3 covers 15 residues. J was trimmed by 8 bases and V by 4 bases; bases with no gene match: 10. The germline V gene has CDR1 SGHRS and CDR2 YFSETQ.

The V call is TRBV18, the J call TRBJ2-7; tentatively, D is TRBD1 (6 bases). Germline V gene lookup returns CDR1 KGHSH and CDR2 LQKENI. This CDR3 comprises 15 residues. Trimming left V 1 base short and J 0 bases short, with 10 bases between. This CDR3 is CASSPRLDSSYEQYF. As DNA, the CDR3 is TGTGCCAGCTCACCACGACTGGACAGCTCCTACGAGCAGTACTTC.

The CDR3 DNA reads as TGTGCCACCAGAGACATTAACTATGGCTACACCTTC. It codes for CATRDINYGYTF. The genes are TRBV24-1 and TRBJ1-2; the D is unclear. Germline CDR1 and CDR2: KGHDR and SFDVKD. V was trimmed by 7 bases and J by 1 base, leaving 6 bases between them. The CDR3 extends over 12 amino acids.

The chain couples TRBV6-1 to TRBJ1-1, with no clear D. CDR1 and CDR2 from the germline V gene are MNHNS and SASEGT. V was clipped by 9 bases and J by 3 bases, with 20 bases between them. CDR3 length: 15 residues. CDR3 region: CASPALGRRYTEAFF. The CDR3 bases are TGTGCCAGTCCTGCACTCGGCAGACGGTACACTGAAGCTTTCTTT.

The chain combines TRBV23-1 with TRBJ1-5; 8 nucleotides agree with TRBD1. TRBV23-1 is assigned to the ORF class and has an uncertain function. Trimming cost V 0 bases and J 7 bases; bases outside gene matches: 20. The CDR3 has 20 amino acids. The CDR3 region is CASSQSGPRDRSSQNQPQHF. CDR3 in DNA: TGCGCCAGCAGTCAATCCGGTCCGAGGGACAGGTCCTCCCAAAACCAGCCCCAGCATTTT.

V and J are TRBV21-1 and TRBJ2-7; the listed D gene, TRBD1, was not tested against the DNA. TRBV21-1 is labeled a pseudogene. CDR3 size: 16 residues. The CDR3 here is CASSSRGSGGVYEQYF. The DNA for the CDR3 is TGTGCCAGCAGCTCCCGAGGCAGCGGAGGCGTCTACGAGCAGTACTTC.

The table lists this clonotype with a few counts. The chain carries TRBV29-1 and TRBJ1-5; D remains ambiguous. CDR1 and CDR2 from the germline V gene are SQVTM and ANQGSEA. Trimming took off 0 bases at V and 7 bases at J, with 10 bases between the two ends. This CDR3 region has 13 residues. In DNA form, the CDR3 reads TGCAGCGTTGAAGAAGGGATCGGGCAGCCCCAGCATTTT. Translation: CSVEEGIGQPQHF.